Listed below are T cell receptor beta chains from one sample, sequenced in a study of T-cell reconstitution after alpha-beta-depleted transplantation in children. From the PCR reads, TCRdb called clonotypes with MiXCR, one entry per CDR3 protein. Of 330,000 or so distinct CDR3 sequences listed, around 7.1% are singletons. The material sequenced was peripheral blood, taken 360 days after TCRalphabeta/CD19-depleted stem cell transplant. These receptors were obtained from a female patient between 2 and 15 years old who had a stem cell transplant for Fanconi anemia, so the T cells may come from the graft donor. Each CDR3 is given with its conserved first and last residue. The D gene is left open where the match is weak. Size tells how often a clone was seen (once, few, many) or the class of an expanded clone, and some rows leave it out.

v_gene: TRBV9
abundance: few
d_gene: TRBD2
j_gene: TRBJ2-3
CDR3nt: TGTGCCAGCAGCGTAGGCGGGGGGGCCAAAAATACGCAGTATTTT
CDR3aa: CASSVGGGAKNTQYF

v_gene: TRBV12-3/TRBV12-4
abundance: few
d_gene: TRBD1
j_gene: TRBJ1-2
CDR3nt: TGTGCCAGCAGTTTAGGGAACAGGGGGCGGGATGGCTACACCTTC
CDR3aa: CASSLGNRGRDGYTF

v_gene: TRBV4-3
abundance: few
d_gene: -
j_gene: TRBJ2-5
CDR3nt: TGCGCCAGCAGCCAGGATCTACGAGCACGGGAGACCCAGTACTTC
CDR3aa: CASSQDLRARETQYF

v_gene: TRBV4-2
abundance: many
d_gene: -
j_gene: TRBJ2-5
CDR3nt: TGTGCCAGCAGCCAAGAACTTGATTTCAACCAAGAGACCCAGTACTTC
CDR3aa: CASSQELDFNQETQYF

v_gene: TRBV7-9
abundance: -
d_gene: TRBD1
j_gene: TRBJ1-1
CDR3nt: TGTGCCAGCAGCTCTTATGACAGGGTGAACACTGAAGCTTTCTTT
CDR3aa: CASSSYDRVNTEAFF

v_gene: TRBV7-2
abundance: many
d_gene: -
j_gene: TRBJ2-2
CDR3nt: TGTGCCACCCCCTTTGCTAAGACAAACACCGGGGAGCTGTTTTTT
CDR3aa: CATPFAKTNTGELFF

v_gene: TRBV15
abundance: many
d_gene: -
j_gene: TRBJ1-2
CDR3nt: TGTGCCACCAGCAGAGTGGGACCTAACTATGGCTACACCTTC
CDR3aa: CATSRVGPNYGYTF

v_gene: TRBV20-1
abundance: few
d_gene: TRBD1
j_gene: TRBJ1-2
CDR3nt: TGCAGTGCTAGAGATCGCCAGGGACAGCTAGCATATGGCTACACCTTC
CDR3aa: CSARDRQGQLAYGYTF

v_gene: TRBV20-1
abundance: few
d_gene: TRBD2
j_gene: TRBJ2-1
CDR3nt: TGCAGTGCTAGGGTCCGACTAGCGGGAGGCCCTTTCGCCTACAATGAGCAGTTCTTC
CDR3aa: CSARVRLAGGPFAYNEQFF

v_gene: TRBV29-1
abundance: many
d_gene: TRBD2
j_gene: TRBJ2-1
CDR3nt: TGCAGCGTTGACAGGGGCGGGAGGCTCACCAATGAGCAGTTCTTC
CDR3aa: CSVDRGGRLTNEQFF

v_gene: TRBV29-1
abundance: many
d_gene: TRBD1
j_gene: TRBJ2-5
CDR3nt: TGCAGCACCCAAGTTGGACAGGGGCAAGAGACCCAGTACTTC
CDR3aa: CSTQVGQGQETQYF

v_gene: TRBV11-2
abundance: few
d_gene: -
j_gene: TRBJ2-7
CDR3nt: TGTGCCAGCAGCACTCACAGGGACTTAACCTACGAGCAGTACTTC
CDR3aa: CASSTHRDLTYEQYF

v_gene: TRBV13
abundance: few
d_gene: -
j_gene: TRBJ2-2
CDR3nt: TGTGCCAGCGTCCCTGGAGGGCGGAGAACCGGGGAGCTGTTTTTT
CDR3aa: CASVPGGRRTGELFF

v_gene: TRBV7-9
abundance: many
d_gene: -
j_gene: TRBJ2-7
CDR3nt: TGTGCCAGCAGCTTAGTGGGAGGAGGCTACGAGCAGTACTTC
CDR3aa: CASSLVGGGYEQYF

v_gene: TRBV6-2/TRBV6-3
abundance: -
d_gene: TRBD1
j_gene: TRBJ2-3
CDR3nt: TGTGCCAGCAGTCGGGGACAGGGGTTGAATACGCAGTATTTT
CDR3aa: CASSRGQGLNTQYF

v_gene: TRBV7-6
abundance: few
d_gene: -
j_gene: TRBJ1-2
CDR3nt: TGTGCCAGCAGCCAAGGGGCACGGCGGGGCTACACCTTC
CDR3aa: CASSQGARRGYTF

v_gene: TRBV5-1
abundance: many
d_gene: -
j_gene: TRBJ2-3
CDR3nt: TGCGCCAGCAGCTTATCGGCTAGCACAGATACGCAGTATTTT
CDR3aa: CASSLSASTDTQYF

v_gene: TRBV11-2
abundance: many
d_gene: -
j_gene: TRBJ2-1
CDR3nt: TGTGCCAGCAGCCTAGGGCAGGGAGTAGAGTTCTTC
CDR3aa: CASSLGQGVEFF

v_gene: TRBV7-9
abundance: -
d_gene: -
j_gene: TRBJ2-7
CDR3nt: TGTGCCAGCAGCTTAGAGGACCCCAACGAAGAGCAGTACTTC
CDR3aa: CASSLEDPNEEQYF

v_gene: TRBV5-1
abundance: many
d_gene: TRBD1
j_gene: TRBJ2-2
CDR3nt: TGCGCCAGCAGCTCCCAGGGACAGGCGAACACCGGGGAGCTGTTTTTT
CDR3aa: CASSSQGQANTGELFF

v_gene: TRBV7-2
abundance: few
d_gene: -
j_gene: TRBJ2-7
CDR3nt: TGTGCCAGCAGCCCCGGACAGTACTCCTACGAGCAGTACTTC
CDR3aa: CASSPGQYSYEQYF

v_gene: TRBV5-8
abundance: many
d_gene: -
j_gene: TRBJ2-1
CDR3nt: TGTGCCAGCGGACAGTACAATGAGCAGTTCTTC
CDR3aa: CASGQYNEQFF

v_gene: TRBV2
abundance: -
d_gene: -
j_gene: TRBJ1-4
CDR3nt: TGTGCCAGCAGTGCAGGGGCCCTGTTTTTT
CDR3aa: CASSAGALFF

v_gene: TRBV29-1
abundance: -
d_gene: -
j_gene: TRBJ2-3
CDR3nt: TGCAGCGTTGCACTTAAGAGCACAGATACGCAGTATTTT
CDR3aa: CSVALKSTDTQYF

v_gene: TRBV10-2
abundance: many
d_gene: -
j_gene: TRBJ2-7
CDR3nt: TGCGCCAGCAGTGAGTTAAGCAGGGCTTACGAGCAGTACTTC
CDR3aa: CASSELSRAYEQYF

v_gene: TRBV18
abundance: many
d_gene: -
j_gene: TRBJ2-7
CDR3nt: TGTGCCAGCTCGCCTGGACAGAGCTCCTACGAGCAGTACTTC
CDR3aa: CASSPGQSSYEQYF

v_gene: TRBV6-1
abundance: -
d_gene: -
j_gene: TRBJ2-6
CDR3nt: TGTGCCAGCAGGGGACCGCTAAGATCCTCTGGGGCCAACGTCCTGACTTTC
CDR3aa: CASRGPLRSSGANVLTF

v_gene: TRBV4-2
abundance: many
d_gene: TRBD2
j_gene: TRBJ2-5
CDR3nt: TGTGCCAGCAGCCAAGATCTACTAGCGGTTCAAGAGACCCAGTACTTC
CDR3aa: CASSQDLLAVQETQYF

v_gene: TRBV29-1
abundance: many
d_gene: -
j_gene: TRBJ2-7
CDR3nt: TGCAGCGTTGAAGATCGGTACTGTCGGGGGCCCAACCCCTACGAGCAGTACTTC
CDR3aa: CSVEDRYCRGPNPYEQYF

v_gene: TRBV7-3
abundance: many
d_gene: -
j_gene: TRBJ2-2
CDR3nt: TGTGCCAGCAGCGCAACCCGACCCTACACCGGGGAGCTGTTTTTT
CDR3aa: CASSATRPYTGELFF

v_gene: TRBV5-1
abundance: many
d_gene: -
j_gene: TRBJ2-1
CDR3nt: TGCGCCAGCAGCTGGTTAGGCATCCCCAATGAGCAGTTCTTC
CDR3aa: CASSWLGIPNEQFF

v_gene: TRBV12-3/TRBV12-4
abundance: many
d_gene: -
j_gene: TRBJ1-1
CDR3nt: TGTGCCAGCTTCCTATCGGGGAACACTGAAGCTTTCTTT
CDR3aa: CASFLSGNTEAFF

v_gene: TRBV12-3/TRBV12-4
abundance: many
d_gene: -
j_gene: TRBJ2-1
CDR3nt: TGTGCCAGCAGTTTTCCCATCAGTCCCAGGGAGCTCACCGAGCAGTTCTTC
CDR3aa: CASSFPISPRELTEQFF

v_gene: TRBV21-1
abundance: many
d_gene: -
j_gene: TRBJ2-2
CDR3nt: TGTGCCAGCAGCAAAGTAAAGGGGACTAGTAGGAGCGGGGAGCTGTTTTTT
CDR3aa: CASSKVKGTSRSGELFF

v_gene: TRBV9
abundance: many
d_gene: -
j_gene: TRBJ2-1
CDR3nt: TGTGCCAGCAGCGTAGGCGTTCGGGGGAGCGGGTACAATGAGCAGTTCTTC
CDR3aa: CASSVGVRGSGYNEQFF

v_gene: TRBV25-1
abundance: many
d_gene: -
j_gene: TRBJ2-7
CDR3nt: TGTGCCAGCGCGCCGGACGGATTCTACGAGCAGTACTTC
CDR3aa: CASAPDGFYEQYF

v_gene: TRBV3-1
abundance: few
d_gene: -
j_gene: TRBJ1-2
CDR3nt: TGTGCCAGCAGCCAAAGGGAATTGGGCTATGGCTACACCTTC
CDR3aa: CASSQRELGYGYTF

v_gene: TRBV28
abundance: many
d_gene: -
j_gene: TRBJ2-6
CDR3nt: TGTGCCAGCAGTTTATACGATGTGGGCTCTGGGGCCAACGTCCTGACTTTC
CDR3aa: CASSLYDVGSGANVLTF

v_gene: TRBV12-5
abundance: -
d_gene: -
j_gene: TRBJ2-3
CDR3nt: TGTGCTAGTGGTTTGGTAATGGCCAACATAGGGAGGGGGCTGGATACGCAGTATTTT
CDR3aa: CASGLVMANIGRGLDTQYF

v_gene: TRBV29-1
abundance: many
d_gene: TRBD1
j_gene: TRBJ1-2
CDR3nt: TGCAGCGTTGATTTCAGGGGACAGGGGTATAACTATGGCTACACCTTC
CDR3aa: CSVDFRGQGYNYGYTF

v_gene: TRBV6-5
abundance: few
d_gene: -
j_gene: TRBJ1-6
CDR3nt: TGTGCCAGCAGTTACTCGATACGAGTTCGGGATAATTCACCCCTCCACTTT
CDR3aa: CASSYSIRVRDNSPLHF

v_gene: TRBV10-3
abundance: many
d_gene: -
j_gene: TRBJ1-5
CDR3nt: TGTGCCATCAGTCCTCAGGGTTATCAGCCCCAGCATTTT
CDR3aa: CAISPQGYQPQHF

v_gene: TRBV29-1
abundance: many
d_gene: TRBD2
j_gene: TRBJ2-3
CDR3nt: TGCAGCGTCGGGACTAGCGGGGGGTTAGATACGCAGTATTTT
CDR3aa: CSVGTSGGLDTQYF

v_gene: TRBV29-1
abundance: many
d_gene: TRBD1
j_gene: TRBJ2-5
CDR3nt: TGCAGCGCGTACAGGGGATACCAAGAGACCCAGTACTTC
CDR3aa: CSAYRGYQETQYF

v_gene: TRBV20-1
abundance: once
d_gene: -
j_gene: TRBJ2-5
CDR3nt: TGCAGTGCTAGTGACGGAGGGGTAGCTGGGGAGACCCAGTACTTC
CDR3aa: CSASDGGVAGETQYF

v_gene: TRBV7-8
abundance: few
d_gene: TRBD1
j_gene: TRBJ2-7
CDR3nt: TGTGCCAGCAGTCCGACGGGACAGTTCTCCGGGAAGTACTTC
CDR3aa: CASSPTGQFSGKYF

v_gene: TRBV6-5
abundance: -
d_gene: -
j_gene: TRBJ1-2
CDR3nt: TGTGCCAGCAGTTACTCGAGGCGGCACTATGGCTACACCTTC
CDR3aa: CASSYSRRHYGYTF

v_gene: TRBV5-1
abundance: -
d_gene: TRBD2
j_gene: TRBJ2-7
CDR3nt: TGCGCCAGCAGCTTGGGGGCAGCGGGAGTGCCCTACGAGCAGTACTTC
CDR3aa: CASSLGAAGVPYEQYF

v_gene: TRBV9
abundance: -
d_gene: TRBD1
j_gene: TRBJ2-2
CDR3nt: TGTGCCAGCAGCGTAGGGTCGGGACAGGGGGCCGGGGAGCTGTTTTTT
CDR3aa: CASSVGSGQGAGELFF

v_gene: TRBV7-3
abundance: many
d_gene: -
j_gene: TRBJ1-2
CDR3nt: TGTGCCAGCAGCTTAGCAGGGGACTCTGGCTACACCTTC
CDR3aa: CASSLAGDSGYTF

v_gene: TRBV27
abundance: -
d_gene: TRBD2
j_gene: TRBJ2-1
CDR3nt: TGTGCCAGCAGTCCCTTATGGACTAGCGGGGTCGTGAATGAGCAGTTCTTC
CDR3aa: CASSPLWTSGVVNEQFF

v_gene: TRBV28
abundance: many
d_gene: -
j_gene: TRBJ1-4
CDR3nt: TGTGCCAGCAGTTTCGATGCAACTAATGAAAAACTGTTTTTT
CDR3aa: CASSFDATNEKLFF

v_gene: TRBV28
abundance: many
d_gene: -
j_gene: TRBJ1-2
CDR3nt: TGTGCCAGCTCCACAGGGTACTATGGCTACACCTTC
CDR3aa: CASSTGYYGYTF

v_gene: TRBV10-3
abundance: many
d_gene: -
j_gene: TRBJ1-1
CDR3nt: TGTGCCATCAGTGAGTCGACGGGGGCGGCGAACACTGAAGCTTTCTTT
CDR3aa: CAISESTGAANTEAFF

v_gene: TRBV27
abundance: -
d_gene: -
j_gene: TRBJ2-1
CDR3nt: TGTGCCAGCAGTTCCCTCGACAAGGGGTATATGGATGAGCAGTTCTTC
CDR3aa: CASSSLDKGYMDEQFF

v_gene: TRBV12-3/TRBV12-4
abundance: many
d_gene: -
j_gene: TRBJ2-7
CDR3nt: TGTGCCAGCAAGGGTAGCACCTCCTACGAGCAGTACTTC
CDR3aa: CASKGSTSYEQYF

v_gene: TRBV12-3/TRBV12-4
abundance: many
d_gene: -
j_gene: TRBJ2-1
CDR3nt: TGTGCCAGCACTCCCTCGGGGCGGCGGTACAATGAGCAGTTCTTC
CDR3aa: CASTPSGRRYNEQFF

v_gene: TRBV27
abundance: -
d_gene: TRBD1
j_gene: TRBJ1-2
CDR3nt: TGTGCCAGCAGTCACCAATACAGGGGGTTTGTAGGCTACACCTTC
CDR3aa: CASSHQYRGFVGYTF

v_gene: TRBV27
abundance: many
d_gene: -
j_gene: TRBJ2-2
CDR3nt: TGTGCCAGCAGTTTAGTCAGGCAGGGTCCCGGGGAGCTGTTTTTT
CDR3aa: CASSLVRQGPGELFF